The clone carrying this T cell receptor beta chain was observed a few times. Antigen: not known. This specimen belongs to a study of vaccination and CD4 T cells after COVID-19. Study overall: Investigators drew the post-COVID samples a median around 98 days after diagnosis, with a range of 35 to 161.

Specified treatment: roughly nine-day PBMC culture with coronavirus spike peptide pools or control peptides (ViraFEST assay). Cultured CD4+ T-cell DNA underwent Oncomine TCR Beta short-read sequencing. TCRdb passed the PCR reads through MiXCR, listing each CDR3 protein once. Of 10,000 to 13,000 distinct CDR3 sequences listed, roughly 50% are singletons. With 4 bases clipped from V and 4 bases from J, the junction kept 1 base outside the gene matches. This CDR3 has 14 residues. Germline-derived CDR1 and CDR2 are MRHNA and SNTAGT. Source material: CD4+ T cells from blood, cultured in vitro. The chain links TRBV6-4 to TRBJ2-3; TRBD1 agrees at 11 bases. The origin of this receptor is a human donor who had recovered from COVID-19. In DNA, the CDR3 is TGTGCCAGCAGTGGGACAGGGGGCGCAGATACGCAGTATTTT. It translates to CASSGTGGADTQYF.